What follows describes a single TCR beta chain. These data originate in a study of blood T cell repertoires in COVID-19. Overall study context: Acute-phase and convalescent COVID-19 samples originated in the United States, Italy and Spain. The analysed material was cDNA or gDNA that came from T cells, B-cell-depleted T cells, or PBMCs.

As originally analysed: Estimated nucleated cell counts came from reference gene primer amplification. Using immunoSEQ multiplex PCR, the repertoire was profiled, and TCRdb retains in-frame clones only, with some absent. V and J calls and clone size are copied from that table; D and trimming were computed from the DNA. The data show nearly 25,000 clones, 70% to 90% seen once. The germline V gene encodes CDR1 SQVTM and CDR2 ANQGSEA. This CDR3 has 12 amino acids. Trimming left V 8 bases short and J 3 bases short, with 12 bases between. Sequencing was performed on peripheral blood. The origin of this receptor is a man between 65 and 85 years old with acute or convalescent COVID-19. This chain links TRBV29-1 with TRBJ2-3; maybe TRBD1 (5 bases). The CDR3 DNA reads TGCAGCACGACCAAGGGGACAGATACGCAGTATTTT. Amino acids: CSTTKGTDTQYF.